Listed below are T cell receptor beta chains from one sample, sequenced in a study of CD8 T cells in ankylosing spondylitis. One entry per CDR3 protein, called by TCRdb with MiXCR from the 5' RACE reads. This sample has a few hundred thousand distinct CDR3 sequences, with about a fifth found just once. The sample consisted of blood, either unsorted or a sorted T cell fraction (not recorded which). Receptors were obtained from a male donor with ankylosing spondylitis. Both conserved end residues are part of each CDR3. Fields, in order: clone size, J gene, V gene, D gene, CDR3 DNA, CDR3 protein. D genes are given only for firm matches. A clone size is listed for some rows: how often the clone was seen (once, few, many), or a class if it is expanded.

-	TRBJ2-7	TRBV20-1	TRBD2	TGCAGTGCTGATGGACTAGCGGGAGTTTACGAGCAGTACTTC	CSADGLAGVYEQYF
-	TRBJ2-1	TRBV19	-	TGTGCCAGTAGTGTCGTTGCGGAATCCTACAATGAGCAGTTCTTC	CASSVVAESYNEQFF
-	TRBJ2-1	TRBV7-3	TRBD2	TGTGCCAGCAGCTCGACCGGGACTAGCGCCAATGAGCAGTTCTTC	CASSSTGTSANEQFF
few	TRBJ2-1	TRBV12-3/TRBV12-4	-	TGTGCCAGCACTATCGGGAGCTACAATGAGCAGTTCTTC	CASTIGSYNEQFF
-	TRBJ2-3	TRBV5-1	-	TGCGCCAGCATCCAGGGGCCCTACGGAGGTACGCAGTATTTT	CASIQGPYGGTQYF
few	TRBJ1-1	TRBV5-1	TRBD1	TGCGCCAGCAGCCGGGACAGGGAAAGTGAAGCTTTCTTT	CASSRDRESEAFF
-	TRBJ2-1	TRBV24-1	TRBD1	TGTGCCATCAGTGACTCCGACAGGGTTGACCTGAATGAGCAGTTCTTC	CAISDSDRVDLNEQFF
few	TRBJ1-3	TRBV20-1	-	TGCAGTGCTAGCTACAGGTCGACTTCTGGAAACACCATATATTTT	CSASYRSTSGNTIYF
few	TRBJ2-3	TRBV29-1	-	TGCAGCCAGCCACGGGACCGCAGCACAGATACGCAGTATTTT	CSQPRDRSTDTQYF
few	TRBJ2-1	TRBV24-1	-	TGTGCCACCAGTGATTTGAGGGCAGGTGGGGGGCAGTTCTTC	CATSDLRAGGGQFF
-	TRBJ2-2	TRBV5-1	TRBD2	TGCGCCAGCAGCCGGGCGGGGGGCCCGAACACCGGGGAGCTGTTTTTT	CASSRAGGPNTGELFF
-	TRBJ2-1	TRBV7-2	-	TGTGCCAGCAGCTTAGGTTCTGTTGGGGAGCAGTTCTTC	CASSLGSVGEQFF
few	TRBJ2-7	TRBV6-5	TRBD2	TGTGCCAGCAGTTACTCGAACCTTTTGGCTAGCGGAGGTTACGAGCAGTACTTC	CASSYSNLLASGGYEQYF
few	TRBJ2-2	TRBV7-2	-	TGTGCCAGCAGCCTAGAGTATAACACCGGGGAGCTGTTTTTT	CASSLEYNTGELFF
few	TRBJ2-5	TRBV20-1	-	TGCAGTGGTAATATACCGGGCCGACGGGGGACCCAGTACTTC	CSGNIPGRRGTQYF
many	TRBJ2-5	TRBV7-2	-	TGTGCCAGCAGCCTGGAGGGGACTTTCCAAGAGACCCAGTACTTC	CASSLEGTFQETQYF
-	TRBJ2-1	TRBV20-1	-	TGCAGTGCTAGAGGCCGGGTAGACACCTACAATGAGCAGTTCTTC	CSARGRVDTYNEQFF
few	TRBJ2-1	TRBV20-1	-	TGCAGTGCCGTGACTAGATCCAATGAGCAGTTCTTC	CSAVTRSNEQFF
-	TRBJ2-3	TRBV7-8	TRBD2	TGTGCCAGCAGCTTGGCCGGGAGGGAGGATACGCAGTATTTT	CASSLAGREDTQYF
-	TRBJ2-2	TRBV28	TRBD2	TGTGCCAGCAGTGGGGGGGGTGAGGGATTGGCGAACACCGGGGAGCTGTTTTTT	CASSGGGEGLANTGELFF
-	TRBJ2-7	TRBV29-1	-	TGCAGCGGGAGGGACTGGGGCTACGAGCAGTACTTC	CSGRDWGYEQYF
-	TRBJ2-7	TRBV20-1	TRBD2	TGCAGTGCCCCTCGGCGGGAGCGATCCTACGAGCAGTACTTC	CSAPRRERSYEQYF
-	TRBJ1-2	TRBV5-1	-	TGCGCCAGCAAAAATCGACAGACCAACTATGGCTACACCTTC	CASKNRQTNYGYTF
-	TRBJ1-6	TRBV13	TRBD1	TGTGCCAGCAGCTTGGGGACAGGAGAATCACCCCTCCACTTT	CASSLGTGESPLHF
-	TRBJ2-1	TRBV5-1	-	TGCGCCAGCAGGTCCGGGACACCCCCCTCCAATGAGCAGTTCTTC	CASRSGTPPSNEQFF
-	TRBJ2-7	TRBV4-1	TRBD1	TGCGCCGGGGAATCCGGGACAGTTACCTACGAGCAGTACTTC	CAGESGTVTYEQYF
many	TRBJ1-3	TRBV29-1	-	TGCAGCGTTGAGAAGACGACTGGAAACACCATATATTTT	CSVEKTTGNTIYF
-	TRBJ2-7	TRBV7-2	-	TGTGCCAGCAGCTTAGTTCATAGCGGAGGTTACGAGCAGTACTTC	CASSLVHSGGYEQYF
-	TRBJ2-3	TRBV10-3	-	TGTGCCATCAGTACTACAGGCACAGATACGCAGTATTTT	CAISTTGTDTQYF
few	TRBJ2-2	TRBV13	TRBD1	TGTGCCAGCAGCCCTCGGGACAGGGGGCGGAGAACCGGGGAGCTGTTTTTT	CASSPRDRGRRTGELFF
-	TRBJ2-1	TRBV20-1	-	TGCAGTGCTATGGGTCAACAACCTTACAATGAGCAGTTCTTC	CSAMGQQPYNEQFF
-	TRBJ2-7	TRBV28	-	TGTGCCAGCAGTTTCAGTGGCACATCCTACGAGCAGTACTTC	CASSFSGTSYEQYF
-	TRBJ1-5	TRBV7-2	-	TGTGCCAGCAGCTTAATGGGTCAGAACAATCAGCCCCAGCATTTT	CASSLMGQNNQPQHF
few	TRBJ2-5	TRBV27	TRBD1	TGTGCCAGCAGTTTAAGGACAGGGCCCCAAGAGACCCAGTACTTC	CASSLRTGPQETQYF
-	TRBJ2-5	TRBV12-3/TRBV12-4	TRBD2	TGTGCCAGCAGTTTTTCAGCTAGCGGTATCAGTGGGGGACAAGAGACCCAGTACTTC	CASSFSASGISGGQETQYF
-	TRBJ2-5	TRBV20-1	-	TGCAGTGCCAACTCCCGGGACCGCCAGTACTTC	CSANSRDRQYF
few	TRBJ1-1	TRBV28	-	TGTGCCAGCAGCCAAGTCAGGGGAAACCTTGAAGCTTTCTTT	CASSQVRGNLEAFF
-	TRBJ1-1	TRBV5-6	-	TGTGCCAGCAGTTATGACGCGGGGAAAACGAACACTGAAGCTTTCTTT	CASSYDAGKTNTEAFF
few	TRBJ2-2	TRBV7-6	TRBD2	TGTGCCAGCAGCATCGGGACTAGCGGGAGATGGAACACCGGGGAGCTGTTTTTT	CASSIGTSGRWNTGELFF
-	TRBJ2-7	TRBV20-1	-	TGCAGTGCTAGTAGGACCACCAACGAAAAGCAGTACTTC	CSASRTTNEKQYF
-	TRBJ2-2	TRBV4-1	-	TGCGCCAGCAGCCAGGGACGGGGCAACACCGGGGAGCTGTTTTTT	CASSQGRGNTGELFF
few	TRBJ2-1	TRBV9	-	TGTGCCAACAAACGGGCGGTTACCTACAATGAGCAGTTCTTC	CANKRAVTYNEQFF
-	TRBJ2-3	TRBV5-1	-	TGCGCCAGCAGCTTGGGGCCGTCAAAACGGGATACGCAGTATTTT	CASSLGPSKRDTQYF
-	TRBJ2-7	TRBV6-1	-	TGTGCCAGCAGTACCATCAGGGCCGACGAGCAGTACTTC	CASSTIRADEQYF
-	TRBJ2-3	TRBV10-3	-	TGTGCCATCAGCCCCTCCCGGACAGTAGTGGGAGATACGCAGTATTTT	CAISPSRTVVGDTQYF
-	TRBJ1-2	TRBV4-1	TRBD1	TGCGCCAGCAGCCACCCCCCAGGGGGCGTCTATGGCTACACCTTC	CASSHPPGGVYGYTF
-	TRBJ1-3	TRBV15	-	TGTGCCACCAGCAGAGATACAGGCCGCTCTGGAAACACCATATATTTT	CATSRDTGRSGNTIYF
-	TRBJ2-7	TRBV6-1	-	TGTGCCAGCAGCAGGACATTCGAGCAGTACTTC	CASSRTFEQYF
many	TRBJ2-1	TRBV29-1	-	TGCAGCGGCTATCTCTACAATGAGCAGTTCTTC	CSGYLYNEQFF
once	TRBJ2-7	TRBV7-9	-	TGTGCCAGCAGCAACCGGGACATTAATTCTAAGGAGCAGTACTTC	CASSNRDINSKEQYF
-	TRBJ2-7	TRBV6-2/TRBV6-3	TRBD2	TGTGCCAGCAGTTCAACGACAGTTTTGGGAGGGCTCTACGAGCAGTACTTC	CASSSTTVLGGLYEQYF